The TCR beta chain under discussion was sequenced for a study of control samples from healthy donors and cancer patients. Sequenced by immunoSEQ multiplex PCR; TCRdb stores in-frame clones only, minus some. The sample consists of around 180,000 clones, 80% to 95% of them appearing once. Germline loops: CDR1 DFQATT, CDR2 SNEGSKA (reference sequence). The V end lost 6 bases, the J end lost 3 bases, and 9 bases lay between the germline ends. This CDR3 is 11 amino acids long. V usage is TRBV20-1 and J usage is TRBJ2-7; the D is unclear. The source is a woman aged 35 to 49 in good health. The sample was blood. The CDR3 coding sequence is TGCAGTGCCAGCCCCTTCTACGAGCAGTACTTC. It yields the protein CSASPFYEQYF.